This T cell receptor (beta chain) originates from a study of blood T cell repertoires in COVID-19. Study in general: In each case, the material was cDNA or gDNA derived from T cells, B-cell-depleted T cells, or PBMCs.

The CDR3 loop spans 14 amino acids. With V trimmed by 4 bases and J by 7 bases, 3 bases remained unmatched. Germline V gene sequence: CDR1 LGHDT, CDR2 YNNKEL (reference sequence). Profiled with immunoSEQ multiplex PCR; TCRdb holds only in-frame clones, not every one. The sample yields approximately 240,000 clones, approximately 86% seen once. The sample consisted of PBMCs or T cells enriched from blood (not recorded which). The gene calls are TRBV3-1 (or the pseudogene TRBV3-2) and TRBJ1-6; TRBD1 aligns across 8 bases. This clonotype was sampled from a woman in her thirties with acute COVID-19. The CDR3 bases are TGTGCCAGCAGCCCGACAGGGGCCAATTCACCCCTCCACTTT. This gives the protein CASSPTGANSPLHF.